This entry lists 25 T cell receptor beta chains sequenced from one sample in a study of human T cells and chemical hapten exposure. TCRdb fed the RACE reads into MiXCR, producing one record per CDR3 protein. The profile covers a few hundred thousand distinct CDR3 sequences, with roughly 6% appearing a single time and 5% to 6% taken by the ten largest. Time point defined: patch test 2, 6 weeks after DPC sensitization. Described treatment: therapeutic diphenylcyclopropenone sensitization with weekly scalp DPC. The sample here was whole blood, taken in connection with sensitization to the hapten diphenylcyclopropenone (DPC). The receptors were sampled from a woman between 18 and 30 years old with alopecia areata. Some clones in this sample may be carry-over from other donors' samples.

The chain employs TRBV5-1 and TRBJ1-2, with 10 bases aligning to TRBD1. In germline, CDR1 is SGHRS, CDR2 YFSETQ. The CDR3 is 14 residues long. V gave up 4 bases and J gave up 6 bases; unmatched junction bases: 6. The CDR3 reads CASSPGQGSHGYTF. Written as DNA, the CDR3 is TGCGCCAGCAGCCCGGGACAGGGGTCCCATGGCTACACCTTC.

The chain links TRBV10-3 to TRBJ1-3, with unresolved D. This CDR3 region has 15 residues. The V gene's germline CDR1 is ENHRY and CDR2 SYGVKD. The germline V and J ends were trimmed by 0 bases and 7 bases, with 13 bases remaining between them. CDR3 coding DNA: TGTGCCATCAGTGAGTCGAGGCAGCCCTCCAACACCATATATTTT. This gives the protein CAISESRQPSNTIYF.

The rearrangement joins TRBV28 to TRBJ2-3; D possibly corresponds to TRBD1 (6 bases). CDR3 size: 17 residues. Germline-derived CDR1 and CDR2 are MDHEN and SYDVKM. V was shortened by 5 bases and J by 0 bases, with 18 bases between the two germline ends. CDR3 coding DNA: TGTGCCAGCAGTCCACCCCCGGACAGACCTAGCACAGATACGCAGTATTTT. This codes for CASSPPPDRPSTDTQYF. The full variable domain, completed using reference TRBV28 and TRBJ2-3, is DVKVTQSSRYLVKRTGEKVFLECVQDMDHENMFWYRQDPGLGLRLIYFSYDVKMKEKGDIPEGYSVSREKKERFSLILESASTNQTSMYLCASSPPPDRPSTDTQYFGPGTRLTVL.

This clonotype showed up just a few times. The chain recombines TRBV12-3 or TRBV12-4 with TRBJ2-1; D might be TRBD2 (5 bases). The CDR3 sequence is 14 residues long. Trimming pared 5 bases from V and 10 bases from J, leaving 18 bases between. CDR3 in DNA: TGTGCCAGCAGTCCCTTGGACTTATCGAGGGAGCAGTTCTTC. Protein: CASSPLDLSREQFF.

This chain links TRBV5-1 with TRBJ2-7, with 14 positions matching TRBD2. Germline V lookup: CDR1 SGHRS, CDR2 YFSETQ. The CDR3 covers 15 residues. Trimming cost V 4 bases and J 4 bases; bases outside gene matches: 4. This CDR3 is CASSTGTSGSYEQYF. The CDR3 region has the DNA TGCGCCAGCAGCACCGGGACTAGCGGGAGTTACGAGCAGTACTTC. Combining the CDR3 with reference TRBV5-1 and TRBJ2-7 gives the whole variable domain KAGVTQTPRYLIKTRGQQVTLSCSPISGHRSVSWYQQTPGQGLQFLFEYFSETQRNKGNFPGRFSGRQFSNSRSEMNVSTLELGDSALYLCASSTGTSGSYEQYFGPGTRLTVT.

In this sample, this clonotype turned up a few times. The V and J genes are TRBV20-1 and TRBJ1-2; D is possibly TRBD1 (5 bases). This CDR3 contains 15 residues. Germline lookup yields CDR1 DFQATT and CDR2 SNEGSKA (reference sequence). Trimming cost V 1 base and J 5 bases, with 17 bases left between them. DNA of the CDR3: TGCAGTGCTAGAGTTATTCCGGGGGGAGTGTATGGCTACACCTTC. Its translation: CSARVIPGGVYGYTF.

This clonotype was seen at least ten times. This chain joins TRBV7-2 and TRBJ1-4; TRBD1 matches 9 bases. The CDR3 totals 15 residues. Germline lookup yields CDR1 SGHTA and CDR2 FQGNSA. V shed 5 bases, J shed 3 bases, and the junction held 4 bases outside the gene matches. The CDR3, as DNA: TGTGCCAGCAGCGCAAGACAGGGGGCTAATGAAAAACTGTTTTTT. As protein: CASSARQGANEKLFF.

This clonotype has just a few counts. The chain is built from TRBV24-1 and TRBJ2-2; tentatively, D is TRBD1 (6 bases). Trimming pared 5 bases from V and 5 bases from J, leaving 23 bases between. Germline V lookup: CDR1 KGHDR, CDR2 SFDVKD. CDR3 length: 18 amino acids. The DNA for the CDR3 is TGTGCCACCAGTGCCCAACCCGAACAGGGATTGGAGACCGGGGAGCTGTTTTTT. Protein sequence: CATSAQPEQGLETGELFF.

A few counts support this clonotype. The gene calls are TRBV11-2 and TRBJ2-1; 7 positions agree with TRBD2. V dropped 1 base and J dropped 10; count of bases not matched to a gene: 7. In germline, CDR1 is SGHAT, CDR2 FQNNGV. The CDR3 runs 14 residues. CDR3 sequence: CASSLAGTTLEQFF. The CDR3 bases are TGTGCCAGCAGCTTAGCTGGGACTACTCTAGAGCAGTTCTTC.

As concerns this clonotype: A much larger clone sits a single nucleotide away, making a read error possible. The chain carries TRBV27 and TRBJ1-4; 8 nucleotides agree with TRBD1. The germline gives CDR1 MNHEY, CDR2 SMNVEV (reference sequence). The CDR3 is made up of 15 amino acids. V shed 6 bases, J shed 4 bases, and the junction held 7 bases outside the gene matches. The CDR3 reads CASRVLTGDNEKLFF. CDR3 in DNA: TGTGCCAGCAGGGTCCTGACAGGGGATAATGAAAAACTGTTTTTT.

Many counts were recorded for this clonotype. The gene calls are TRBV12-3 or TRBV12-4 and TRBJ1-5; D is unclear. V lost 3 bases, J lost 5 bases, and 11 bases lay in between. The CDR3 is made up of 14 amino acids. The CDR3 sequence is CASSLHGKDQPQHF. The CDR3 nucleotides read TGTGCCAGCAGTTTGCACGGCAAGGATCAGCCCCAGCATTTT.

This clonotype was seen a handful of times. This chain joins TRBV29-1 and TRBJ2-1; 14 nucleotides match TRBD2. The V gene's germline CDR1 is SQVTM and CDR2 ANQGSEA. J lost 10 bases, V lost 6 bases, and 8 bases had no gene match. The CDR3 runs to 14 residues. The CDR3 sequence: CSVATSGGAREQFF. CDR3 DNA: TGCAGCGTGGCGACTAGCGGGGGGGCTCGGGAGCAGTTCTTC.

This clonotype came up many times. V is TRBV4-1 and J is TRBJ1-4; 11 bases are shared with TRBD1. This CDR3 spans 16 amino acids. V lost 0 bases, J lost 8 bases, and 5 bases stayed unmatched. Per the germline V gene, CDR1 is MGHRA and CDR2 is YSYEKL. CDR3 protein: CASSQEPDRGREKLFF. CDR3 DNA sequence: TGCGCCAGCAGCCAAGAGCCGGACAGGGGGCGAGAAAAACTGTTTTTT.

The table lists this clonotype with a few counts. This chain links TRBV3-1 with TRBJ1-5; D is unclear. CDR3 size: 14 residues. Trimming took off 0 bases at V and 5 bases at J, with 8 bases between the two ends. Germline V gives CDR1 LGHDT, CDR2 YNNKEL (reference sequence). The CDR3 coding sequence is TGTGCCAGCAGCCAAGATACAGTGCATCAGCCCCAGCATTTT. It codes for CASSQDTVHQPQHF.

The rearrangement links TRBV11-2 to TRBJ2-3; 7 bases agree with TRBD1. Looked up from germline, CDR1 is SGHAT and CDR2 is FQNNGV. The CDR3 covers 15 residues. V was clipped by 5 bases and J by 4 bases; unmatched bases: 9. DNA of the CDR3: TGTGCCAGCAGCCAGACAGGGCCCAGCGCAGATACGCAGTATTTT. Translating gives CASSQTGPSADTQYF.

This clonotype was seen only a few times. The CDR3 region is CASSSLQGASTEAFF. CDR3 coding DNA: TGTGCCAGCAGCTCCTTACAGGGGGCGAGCACTGAAGCTTTCTTT. V and J are TRBV12-3 or TRBV12-4 and TRBJ1-1, with TRBD1 matching 9 bases. The CDR3 consists of 15 residues. V gave up 6 bases and J gave up 4 bases; unmatched junction bases: 9.

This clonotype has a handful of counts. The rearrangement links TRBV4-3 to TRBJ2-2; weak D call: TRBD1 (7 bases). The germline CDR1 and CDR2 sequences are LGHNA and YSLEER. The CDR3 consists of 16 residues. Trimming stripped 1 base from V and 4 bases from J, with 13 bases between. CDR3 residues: CASSQGSGGRTGELFF. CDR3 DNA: TGCGCCAGCAGCCAAGGATCAGGGGGGCGCACCGGGGAGCTGTTTTTT.

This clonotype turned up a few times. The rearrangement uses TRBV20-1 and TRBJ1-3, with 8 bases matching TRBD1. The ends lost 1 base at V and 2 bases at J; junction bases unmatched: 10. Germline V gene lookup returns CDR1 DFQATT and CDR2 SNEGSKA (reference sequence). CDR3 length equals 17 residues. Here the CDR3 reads CSARALPWTGTGNTIYF. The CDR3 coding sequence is TGCAGTGCTAGAGCCCTTCCTTGGACAGGGACTGGAAACACCATATATTTT.

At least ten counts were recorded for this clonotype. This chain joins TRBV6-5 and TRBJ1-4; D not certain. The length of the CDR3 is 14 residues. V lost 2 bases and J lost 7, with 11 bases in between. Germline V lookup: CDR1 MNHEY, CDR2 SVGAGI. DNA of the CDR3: TGTGCCAGCAGTTACGGGCAGCTGGGTGAAAAACTGTTTTTT. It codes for CASSYGQLGEKLFF.

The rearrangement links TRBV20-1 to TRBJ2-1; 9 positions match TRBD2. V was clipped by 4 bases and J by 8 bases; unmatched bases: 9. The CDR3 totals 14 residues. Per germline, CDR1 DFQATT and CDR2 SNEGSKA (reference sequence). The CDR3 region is CSATAGGLGHEQFF. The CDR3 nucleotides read TGCAGTGCTACCGCGGGGGGGCTAGGGCATGAGCAGTTCTTC.

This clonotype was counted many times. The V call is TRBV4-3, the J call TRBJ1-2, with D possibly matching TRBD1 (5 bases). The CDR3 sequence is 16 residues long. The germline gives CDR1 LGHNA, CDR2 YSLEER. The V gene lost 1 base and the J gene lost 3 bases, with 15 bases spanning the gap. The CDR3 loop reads CASSQVRGREHYGYTF. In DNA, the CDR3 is TGCGCCAGCAGCCAAGTCCGGGGCAGGGAGCACTATGGCTACACCTTC.

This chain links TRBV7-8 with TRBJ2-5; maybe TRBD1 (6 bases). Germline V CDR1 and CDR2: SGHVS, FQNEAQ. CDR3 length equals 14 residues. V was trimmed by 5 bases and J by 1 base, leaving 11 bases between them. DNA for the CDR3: TGTGCCAGCAGCCACTACAGGGCCCAAGAGACCCAGTACTTC. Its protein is CASSHYRAQETQYF.

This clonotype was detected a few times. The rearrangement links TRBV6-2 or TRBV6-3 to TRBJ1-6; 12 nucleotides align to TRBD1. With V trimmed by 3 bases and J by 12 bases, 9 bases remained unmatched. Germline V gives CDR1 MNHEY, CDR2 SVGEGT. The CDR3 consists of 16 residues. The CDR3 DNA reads TGTGCCAGCAGTTATCCCCGGGACAGGGGGCGCGGACCCCTCCACTTT. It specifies CASSYPRDRGRGPLHF.

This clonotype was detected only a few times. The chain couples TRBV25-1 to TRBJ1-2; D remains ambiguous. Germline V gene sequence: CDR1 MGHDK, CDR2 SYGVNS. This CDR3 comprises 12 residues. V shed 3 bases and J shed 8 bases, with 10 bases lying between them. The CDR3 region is CASSDWILGYTF. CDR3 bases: TGTGCCAGCAGTGACTGGATTCTAGGCTACACCTTC.

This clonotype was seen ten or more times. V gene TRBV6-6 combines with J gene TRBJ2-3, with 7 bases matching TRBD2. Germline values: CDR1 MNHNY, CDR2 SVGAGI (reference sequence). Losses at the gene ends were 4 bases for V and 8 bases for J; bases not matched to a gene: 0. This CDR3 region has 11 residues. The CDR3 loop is CASSWGGTQYF. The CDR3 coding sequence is TGTGCCAGCAGTTGGGGGGGTACGCAGTATTTT.